This T cell receptor beta chain derives from a study of Graves' ophthalmopathy and Graves' hyperthyroidism. This clonotype has only a few counts. Amplification from RNA transcripts yielded the TCR beta CDR3 regions. Scientists carried out first-round RT-PCR using HTBI primers and then a second-round multiplex PCR. TCRdb independently ran MiXCR on the multiplex PCR reads; one entry per CDR3 protein. Of some 1.1 million distinct CDR3 sequences in the sample, about 36% were seen once. V lost 6 bases, J lost 4 bases, and 17 bases lay in between. The CDR3 is made up of 15 amino acids. Germline lookup yields CDR1 SEHNR and CDR2 FQNEAQ (reference sequence).

This clonotype originated in an adult man with Graves' hyperthyroidism. Sequences were obtained from peripheral blood or thyroid tissue (not recorded which). The chain recombines TRBV7-9 with TRBJ2-3; a weak D match, TRBD1 (6 bases). The CDR3 here is CASRNYDRIPDTQYF. For the CDR3, the DNA is TGTGCCAGCAGGAACTACGACAGGATTCCAGATACGCAGTATTTT.